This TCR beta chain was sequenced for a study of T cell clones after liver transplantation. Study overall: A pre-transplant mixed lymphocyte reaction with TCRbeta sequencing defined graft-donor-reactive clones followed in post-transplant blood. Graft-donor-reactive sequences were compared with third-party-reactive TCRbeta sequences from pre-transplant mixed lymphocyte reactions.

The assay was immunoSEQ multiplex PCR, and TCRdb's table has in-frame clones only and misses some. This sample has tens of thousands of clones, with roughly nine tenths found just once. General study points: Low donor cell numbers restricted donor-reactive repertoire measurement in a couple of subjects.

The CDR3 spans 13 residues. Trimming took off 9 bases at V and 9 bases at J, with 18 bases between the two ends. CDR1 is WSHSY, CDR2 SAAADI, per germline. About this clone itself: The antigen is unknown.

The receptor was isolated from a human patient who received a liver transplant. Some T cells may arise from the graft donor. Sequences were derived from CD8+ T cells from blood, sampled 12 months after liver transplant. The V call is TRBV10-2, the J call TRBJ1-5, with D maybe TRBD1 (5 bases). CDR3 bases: TGCGCCAGTTGGTCAGGGTCAAGTCGGCCCCAGCATTTT. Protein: CASWSGSSRPQHF.